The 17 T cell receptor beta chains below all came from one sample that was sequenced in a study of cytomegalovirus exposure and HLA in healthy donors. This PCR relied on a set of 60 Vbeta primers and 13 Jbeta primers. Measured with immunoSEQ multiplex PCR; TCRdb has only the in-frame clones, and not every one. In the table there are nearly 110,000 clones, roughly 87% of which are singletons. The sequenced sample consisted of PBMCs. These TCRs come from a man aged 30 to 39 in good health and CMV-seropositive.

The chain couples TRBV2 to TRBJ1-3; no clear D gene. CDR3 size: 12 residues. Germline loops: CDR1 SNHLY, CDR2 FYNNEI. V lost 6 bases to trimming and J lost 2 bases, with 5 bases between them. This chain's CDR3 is CASSGTGNTIYF. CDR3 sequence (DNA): TGTGCCAGCAGCGGGACTGGAAACACCATATATTTT.

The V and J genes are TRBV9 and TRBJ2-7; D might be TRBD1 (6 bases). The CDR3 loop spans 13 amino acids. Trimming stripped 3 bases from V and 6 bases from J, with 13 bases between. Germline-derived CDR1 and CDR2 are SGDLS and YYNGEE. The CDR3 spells CASSGLQGREQYF. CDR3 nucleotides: TGTGCCAGCAGCGGATTACAGGGACGCGAGCAGTACTTC.

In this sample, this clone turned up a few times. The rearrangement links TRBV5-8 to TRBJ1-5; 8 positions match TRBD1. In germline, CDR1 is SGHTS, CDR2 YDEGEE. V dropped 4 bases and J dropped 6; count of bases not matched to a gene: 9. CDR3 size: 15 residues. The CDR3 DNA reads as TGTGCCAGCAGCCCCGGACAGGGACGGGGTCAGCCCCAGCATTTT. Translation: CASSPGQGRGQPQHF.

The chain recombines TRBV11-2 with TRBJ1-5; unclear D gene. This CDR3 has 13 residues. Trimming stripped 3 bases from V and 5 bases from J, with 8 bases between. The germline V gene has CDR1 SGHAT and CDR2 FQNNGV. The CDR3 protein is CASSFTEDQPQHF. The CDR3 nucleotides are TGTGCCAGCAGCTTCACTGAAGATCAGCCCCAGCATTTT.

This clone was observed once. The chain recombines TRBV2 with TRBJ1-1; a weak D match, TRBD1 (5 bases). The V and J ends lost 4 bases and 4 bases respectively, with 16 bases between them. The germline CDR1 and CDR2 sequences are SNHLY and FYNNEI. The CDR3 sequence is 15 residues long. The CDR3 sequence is CASSVLQGLGTEAFF. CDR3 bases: TGTGCCAGCAGTGTTTTGCAGGGTTTGGGCACTGAAGCTTTCTTT.

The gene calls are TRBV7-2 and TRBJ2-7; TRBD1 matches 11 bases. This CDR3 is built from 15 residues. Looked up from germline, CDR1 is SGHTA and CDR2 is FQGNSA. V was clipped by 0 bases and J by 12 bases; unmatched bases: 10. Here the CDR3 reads CASSLAPSGTGGSYF. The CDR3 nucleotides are TGTGCCAGCAGCTTAGCCCCCTCCGGGACAGGGGGTTCGTACTTC.

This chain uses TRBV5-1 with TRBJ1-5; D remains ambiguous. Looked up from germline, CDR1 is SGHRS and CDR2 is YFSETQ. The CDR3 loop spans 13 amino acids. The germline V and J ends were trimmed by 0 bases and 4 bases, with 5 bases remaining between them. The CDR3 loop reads CASSLDWNQPQHF. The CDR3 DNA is TGCGCCAGCAGCTTGGACTGGAATCAGCCCCAGCATTTT.

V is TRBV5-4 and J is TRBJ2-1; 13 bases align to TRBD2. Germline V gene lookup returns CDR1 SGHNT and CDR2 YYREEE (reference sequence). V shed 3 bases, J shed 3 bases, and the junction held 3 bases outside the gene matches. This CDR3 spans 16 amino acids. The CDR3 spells CASSSRLAGGYNEQFF. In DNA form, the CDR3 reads TGTGCCAGCAGCTCGCGACTAGCGGGGGGCTACAATGAGCAGTTCTTC. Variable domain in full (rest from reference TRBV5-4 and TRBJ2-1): ETGVTQSPTHLIKTRGQQVTLRCSSQSGHNTVSWYQQALGQGPQFIFQYYREEENGRGNFPPRFSGLQFPNYSSELNVNALELDDSALYLCASSSRLAGGYNEQFFGPGTRLTVL.

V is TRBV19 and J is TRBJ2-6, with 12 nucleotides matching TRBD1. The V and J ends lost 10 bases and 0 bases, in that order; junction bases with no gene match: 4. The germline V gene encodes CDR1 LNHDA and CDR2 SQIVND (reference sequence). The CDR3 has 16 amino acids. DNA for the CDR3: TGTGCCACCCAGGGACAGGGGGCCTCTGGGGCCAACGTCCTGACTTTC. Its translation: CATQGQGASGANVLTF.

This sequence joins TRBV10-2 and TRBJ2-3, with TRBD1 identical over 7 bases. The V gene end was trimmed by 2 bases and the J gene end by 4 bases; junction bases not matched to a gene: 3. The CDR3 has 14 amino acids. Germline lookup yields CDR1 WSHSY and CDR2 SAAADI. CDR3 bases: TGCGCCAGCAGTGAGGCAACAGGGGCAGATACGCAGTATTTT. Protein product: CASSEATGADTQYF.

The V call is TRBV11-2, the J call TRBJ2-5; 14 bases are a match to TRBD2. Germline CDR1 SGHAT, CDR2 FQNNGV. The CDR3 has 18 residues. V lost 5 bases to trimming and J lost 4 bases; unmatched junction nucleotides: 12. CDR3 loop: CASSPRTSGGSRGETQYF. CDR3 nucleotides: TGTGCCAGCAGCCCCCGGACTAGCGGGGGGTCGCGGGGAGAGACCCAGTACTTC.

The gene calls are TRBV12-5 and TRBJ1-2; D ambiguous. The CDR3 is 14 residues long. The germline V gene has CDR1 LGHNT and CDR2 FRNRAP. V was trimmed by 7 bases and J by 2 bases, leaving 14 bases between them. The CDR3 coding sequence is TGTGCTAGTGCCAATCTCCCAGGAAACTATGGCTACACCTTC. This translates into CASANLPGNYGYTF. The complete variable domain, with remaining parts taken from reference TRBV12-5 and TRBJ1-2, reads DARVTQTPRHKVTEMGQEVTMRCQPILGHNTVFWYRQTMMQGLELLAYFRNRAPLDDSGMPKDRFSAEMPDATLATLKIQPSEPRDSAVYFCASANLPGNYGYTFGSGTRLTVV.

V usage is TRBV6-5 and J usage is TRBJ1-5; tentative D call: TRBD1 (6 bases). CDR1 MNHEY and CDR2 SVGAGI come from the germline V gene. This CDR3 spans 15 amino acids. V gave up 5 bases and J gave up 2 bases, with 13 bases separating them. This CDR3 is CASSPQGAGNQPQHF. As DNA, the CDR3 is TGTGCCAGCAGTCCACAGGGTGCGGGCAATCAGCCCCAGCATTTT.

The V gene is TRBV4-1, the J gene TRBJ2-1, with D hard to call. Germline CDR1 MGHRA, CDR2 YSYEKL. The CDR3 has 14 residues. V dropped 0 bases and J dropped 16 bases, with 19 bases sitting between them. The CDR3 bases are TGCGCCAGCAGCCAAGATGAATCGCGGCGGAGCAGCTTCTTC. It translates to CASSQDESRRSSFF.

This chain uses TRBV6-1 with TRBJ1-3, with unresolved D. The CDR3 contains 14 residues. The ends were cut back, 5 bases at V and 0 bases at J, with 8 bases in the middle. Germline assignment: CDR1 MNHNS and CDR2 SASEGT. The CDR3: CASSRLDSGNTIYF. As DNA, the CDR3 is TGTGCCAGCAGTCGGTTAGACTCTGGAAACACCATATATTTT.

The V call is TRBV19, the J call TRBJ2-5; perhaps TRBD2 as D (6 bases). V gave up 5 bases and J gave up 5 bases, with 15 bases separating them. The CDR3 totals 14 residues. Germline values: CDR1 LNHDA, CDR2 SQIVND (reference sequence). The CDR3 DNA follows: TGTGCCAGTAGTCAACAGGCGGCGGGGGAGACCCAGTACTTC. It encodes CASSQQAAGETQYF. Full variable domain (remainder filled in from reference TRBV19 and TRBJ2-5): DGGITQSPKYLFRKEGQNVTLSCEQNLNHDAMYWYRQDPGQGLRLIYYSQIVNDFQKGDIAEGYSVSREKKESFPLTVTSAQKNPTAFYLCASSQQAAGETQYFGPGTRLLVL.

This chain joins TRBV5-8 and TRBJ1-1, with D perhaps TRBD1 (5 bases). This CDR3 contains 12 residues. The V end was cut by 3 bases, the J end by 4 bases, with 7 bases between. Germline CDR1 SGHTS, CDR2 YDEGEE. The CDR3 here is CASSWRGTEAFF. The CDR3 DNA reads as TGTGCCAGCAGCTGGAGGGGCACTGAAGCTTTCTTT.